Below, 11 T cell receptor beta chains from the same sample are listed, as sequenced in a study of T-cell reconstitution after alpha-beta-depleted transplantation in children. TCRbeta library preparation incorporated unique molecular identifiers. TCRdb re-derived calls from the PCR reads in MiXCR, one entry per CDR3 protein. Here the sample spans around 700,000 distinct CDR3 sequences, over 10% being singletons. Material: PBMCs, obtained before TCRalphabeta/CD19-depleted stem cell transplant. These receptors originate from a girl aged 2 to 10 with congenital amegakaryocytic thrombocytopenia, due to receive a stem cell transplant.

There are many counts of this clonotype. The chain employs TRBV7-9 and TRBJ2-1; D is unresolved. The germline gives CDR1 SEHNR, CDR2 FQNEAQ (reference sequence). Trimming stripped 2 bases from V and 3 bases from J, with 14 bases between. The CDR3 has 16 residues. The CDR3 loop is CASSLIRAVLYNEQFF. DNA for the CDR3: TGTGCCAGCAGCTTAATCCGGGCGGTTCTCTACAATGAGCAGTTCTTC. Full variable domain (rest looked up from reference TRBV7-9 and TRBJ2-1): DTGVSQNPRHKITKRGQNVTFRCDPISEHNRLYWYRQTLGQGPEFLTYFQNEAQLEKSRLLSDRFSAERPKGSFSTLEIQRTEQGDSAMYLCASSLIRAVLYNEQFFGPGTRLTVL.

In this sample, this clonotype turned up a few times. The chain joins TRBV7-2 to TRBJ2-3; D not resolved. In germline, CDR1 is SGHTA, CDR2 FQGNSA. CDR3 length: 14 residues. Trimming pared 1 base from V and 4 bases from J, leaving 9 bases between. The CDR3 DNA is TGTGCCAGCAGCTTAGGGCAGGTCGCAGATACGCAGTATTTT. The encoded protein is CASSLGQVADTQYF.

This clonotype was recorded a few times. The chain couples TRBV15 to TRBJ2-7, with 7 bases matching TRBD2. CDR1 and CDR2 from the germline V gene are LNHNV and YYDKDF (reference sequence). The CDR3 is made up of 15 amino acids. Trimming removed 0 bases from V and 4 bases from J; junction bases left unmatched: 6. CDR3 loop: CATSREVGRWYEQYF. As DNA, the CDR3 is TGTGCCACCAGCAGAGAGGTCGGGAGGTGGTACGAGCAGTACTTC.

This chain joins TRBV15 and TRBJ2-7, with D perhaps assigned TRBD1 or TRBD2 (5 bases each). V gave up 8 bases and J gave up 2 bases, with 10 bases separating them. Germline V gene data show CDR1 as LNHNV and CDR2 as YYDKDF (reference sequence). The CDR3 is made up of 12 amino acids. CDR3 sequence reads: CATASGPYEQYF. The CDR3, as DNA: TGTGCCACCGCATCGGGACCCTACGAGCAGTACTTC.

This clonotype was seen ten or more times. V and J are TRBV12-3 or TRBV12-4 and TRBJ1-1, with D tentatively TRBD1 (6 bases). CDR3 length: 15 residues. Trimming took off 6 bases at V and 1 base at J, with 15 bases between the two ends. DNA of the CDR3: TGTGCCAGCAGCGAACAGGGTTTCGGGAACACTGAAGCTTTCTTT. As protein: CASSEQGFGNTEAFF.

This clonotype was recorded many times. The J gene is TRBJ1-2, the V gene TRBV5-1, with 7 positions matching TRBD1. Unmatched junction bases numbered 5, after V lost 4 bases and J lost 2 bases. Germline lookup yields CDR1 SGHRS and CDR2 YFSETQ. The length of the CDR3 is 14 residues. The CDR3: CASSLGQLNYGYTF. DNA for the CDR3: TGCGCCAGCAGCCTGGGACAGCTAAACTATGGCTACACCTTC.

The rearrangement links TRBV5-1 to TRBJ2-7, with no clear D. The CDR3 has 12 amino acids. The V gene lost 0 bases and the J gene lost 5 bases, with 6 bases spanning the gap. Germline CDR1 SGHRS, CDR2 YFSETQ. In DNA, the CDR3 is TGCGCCAGCAGCTTGGGCAGCGACGAGCAGTACTTC. It codes for CASSLGSDEQYF.

There are a few counts of this clonotype. This chain links TRBV20-1 with TRBJ2-1; D is unclear. The V gene's germline CDR1 is DFQATT and CDR2 SNEGSKA (reference sequence). The ends were cut back, 5 bases at V and 4 bases at J, with 15 bases in the middle. The length of the CDR3 is 14 residues. CDR3 in DNA: TGCAGTGCTTATGACTCCAAATCATACAATGAGCAGTTCTTC. This sequence encodes CSAYDSKSYNEQFF.

This chain uses TRBV5-1 with TRBJ1-1; possibly TRBD1 for D (6 bases). Trimming left V 3 bases short and J 6 bases short, with 9 bases between. Germline V lookup: CDR1 SGHRS, CDR2 YFSETQ. CDR3 size: 12 residues. CDR3 DNA sequence: TGCGCCAGCAGCTGGGGGACATCTGAAGCTTTCTTT. It is translated as CASSWGTSEAFF.

This clonotype has ten or more counts. The V and J genes are TRBV7-2 and TRBJ2-3; 10 bases agree with TRBD2. After removal of 0 bases from V and 2 bases from J, the junction contained 8 bases not matched to a gene. This CDR3 comprises 18 residues. The V gene's germline CDR1 is SGHTA and CDR2 FQGNSA. CDR3 coding DNA: TGTGCCAGCAGCTTAGCCAGGGCTAGCGGGAGCCTCACAGATACGCAGTATTTT. Protein product: CASSLARASGSLTDTQYF.

As to this clonotype: Given a much more abundant clone one base away, this may be a read error. The chain couples TRBV20-1 to TRBJ2-7; TRBD2 aligns across 8 bases. The V and J ends lost 6 bases and 5 bases, in that order; junction bases with no gene match: 9. The length of the CDR3 is 13 residues. CDR1 DFQATT and CDR2 SNEGSKA come from the germline V gene (reference sequence). The CDR3 region is CSATVTSDNEQYF. The CDR3 coding sequence is TGCAGTGCCACCGTGACTAGCGATAACGAGCAGTACTTC.